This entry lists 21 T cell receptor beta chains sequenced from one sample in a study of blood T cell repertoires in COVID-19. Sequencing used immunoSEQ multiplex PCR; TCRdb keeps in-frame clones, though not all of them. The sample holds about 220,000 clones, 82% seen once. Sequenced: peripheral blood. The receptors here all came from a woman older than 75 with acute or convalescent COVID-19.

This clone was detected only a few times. For the CDR3, the DNA is TGTGCCAGCAGCGTAGATGACACCACACGTAATGGCTACACCTTC. It is translated as CASSVDDTTRNGYTF. This chain links TRBV9 with TRBJ1-2; D gene uncertain. The V end lost 0 bases, the J end lost 6 bases, and 15 bases lay between the germline ends. This CDR3 region has 15 residues. Germline lookup yields CDR1 SGDLS and CDR2 YYNGEE.

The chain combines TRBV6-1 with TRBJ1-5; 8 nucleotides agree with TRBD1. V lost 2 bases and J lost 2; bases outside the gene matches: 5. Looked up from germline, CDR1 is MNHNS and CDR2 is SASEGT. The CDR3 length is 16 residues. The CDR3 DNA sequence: TGTGCCAGCAGTGAATTGACAGGGGTGGGCAATCAGCCCCAGCATTTT. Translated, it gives CASSELTGVGNQPQHF.

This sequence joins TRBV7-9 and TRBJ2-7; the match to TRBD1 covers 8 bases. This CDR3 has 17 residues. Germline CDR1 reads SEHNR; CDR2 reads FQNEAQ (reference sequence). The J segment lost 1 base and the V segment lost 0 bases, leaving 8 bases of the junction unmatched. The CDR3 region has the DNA TGTGCCAGCAGCTTAGCCCCGGGACAGGACTTTTCCTACGAGCAGTACTTC. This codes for CASSLAPGQDFSYEQYF.

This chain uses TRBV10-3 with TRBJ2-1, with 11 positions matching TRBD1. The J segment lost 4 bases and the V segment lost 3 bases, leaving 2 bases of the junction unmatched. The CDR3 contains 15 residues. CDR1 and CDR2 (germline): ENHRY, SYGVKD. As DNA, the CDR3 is TGTGCCATCAGTGAAGGGACAGGGGGATACAATGAGCAGTTCTTC. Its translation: CAISEGTGGYNEQFF.

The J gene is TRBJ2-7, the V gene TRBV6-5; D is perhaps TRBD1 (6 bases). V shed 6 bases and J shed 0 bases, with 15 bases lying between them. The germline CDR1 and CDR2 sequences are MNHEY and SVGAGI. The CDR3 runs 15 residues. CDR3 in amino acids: CASRYGQPFSYEQYF. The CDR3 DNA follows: TGTGCCAGCAGGTACGGACAGCCGTTCTCCTACGAGCAGTACTTC.

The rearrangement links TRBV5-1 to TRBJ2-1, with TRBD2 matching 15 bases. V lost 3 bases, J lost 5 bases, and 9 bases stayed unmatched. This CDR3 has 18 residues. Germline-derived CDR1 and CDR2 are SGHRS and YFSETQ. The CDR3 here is CASSSRTSGGAGHNEQFF. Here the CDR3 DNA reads TGCGCCAGCAGCTCCCGGACTAGCGGGGGGGCTGGGCACAATGAGCAGTTCTTC.

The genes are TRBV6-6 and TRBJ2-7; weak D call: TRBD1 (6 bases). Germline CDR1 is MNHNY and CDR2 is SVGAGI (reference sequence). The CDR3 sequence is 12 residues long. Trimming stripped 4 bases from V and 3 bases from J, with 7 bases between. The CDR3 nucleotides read TGTGCCAGCAGTTCGACAGGCTACGAGCAGTACTTC. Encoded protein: CASSSTGYEQYF.

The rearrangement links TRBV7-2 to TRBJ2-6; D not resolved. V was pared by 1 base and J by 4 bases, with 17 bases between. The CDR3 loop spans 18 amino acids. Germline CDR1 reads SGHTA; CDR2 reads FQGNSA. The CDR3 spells CASSLVAATVTGANVLTF. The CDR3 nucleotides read TGTGCCAGCAGCTTAGTGGCGGCCACGGTAACCGGGGCCAACGTCCTGACTTTC.

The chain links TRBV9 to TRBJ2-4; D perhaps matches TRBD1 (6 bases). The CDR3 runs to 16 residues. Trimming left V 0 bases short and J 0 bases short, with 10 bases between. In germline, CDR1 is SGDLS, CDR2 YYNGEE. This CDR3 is CASSVDKGVAKNIQYF. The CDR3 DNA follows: TGTGCCAGCAGCGTAGATAAGGGGGTAGCCAAAAACATTCAGTACTTC.

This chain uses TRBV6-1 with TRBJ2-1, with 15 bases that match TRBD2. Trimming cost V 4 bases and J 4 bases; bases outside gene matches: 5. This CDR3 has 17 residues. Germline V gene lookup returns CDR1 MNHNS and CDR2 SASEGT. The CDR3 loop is CASSVSGLAGGYNEQFF. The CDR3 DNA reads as TGTGCCAGCAGTGTGTCGGGACTAGCGGGGGGTTACAATGAGCAGTTCTTC.

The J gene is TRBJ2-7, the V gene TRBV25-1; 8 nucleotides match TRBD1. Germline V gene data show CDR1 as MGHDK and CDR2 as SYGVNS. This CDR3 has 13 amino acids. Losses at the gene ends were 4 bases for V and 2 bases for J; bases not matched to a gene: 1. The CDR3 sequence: CASSAGGAYEQYF. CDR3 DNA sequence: TGTGCCAGCAGTGCAGGGGGCGCCTACGAGCAGTACTTC.

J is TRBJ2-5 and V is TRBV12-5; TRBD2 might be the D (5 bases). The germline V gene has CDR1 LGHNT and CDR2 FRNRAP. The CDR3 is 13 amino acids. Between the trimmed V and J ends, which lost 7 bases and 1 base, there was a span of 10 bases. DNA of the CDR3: TGTGCTAGTGCCATGACTACCCAAGAGACCCAGTACTTC. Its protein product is CASAMTTQETQYF.

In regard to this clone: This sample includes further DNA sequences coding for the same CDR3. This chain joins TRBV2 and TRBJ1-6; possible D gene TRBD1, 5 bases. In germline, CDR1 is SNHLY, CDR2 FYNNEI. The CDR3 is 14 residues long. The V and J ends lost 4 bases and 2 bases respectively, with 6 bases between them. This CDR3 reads CASSGQTYNSPLHF. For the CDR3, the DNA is TGTGCCAGCAGTGGACAGACCTATAATTCACCCCTCCACTTT.

CDR3 nucleotides: TGTGCCAGCAATACAGGAACGAACACTGAAGCTTTCTTT. Translation: CASNTGTNTEAFF. The chain employs TRBV7-2 and TRBJ1-1, with D perhaps TRBD1 (5 bases). This CDR3 region has 13 residues. V lost 7 bases, J lost 1 base, and 10 bases lay in between. From germline, CDR1 is SGHTA and CDR2 FQGNSA.

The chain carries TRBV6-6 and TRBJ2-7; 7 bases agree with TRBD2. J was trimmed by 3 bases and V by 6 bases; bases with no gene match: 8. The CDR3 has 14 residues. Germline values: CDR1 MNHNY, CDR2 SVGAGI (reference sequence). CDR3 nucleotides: TGTGCCAGCAGAAAAGGGAGGGAGATCTACGAGCAGTACTTC. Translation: CASRKGREIYEQYF.

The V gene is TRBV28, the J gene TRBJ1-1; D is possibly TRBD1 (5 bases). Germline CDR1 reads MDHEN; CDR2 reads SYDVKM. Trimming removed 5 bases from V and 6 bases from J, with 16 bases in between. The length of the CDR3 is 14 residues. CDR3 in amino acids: CASSPAGGSAEAFF. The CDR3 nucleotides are TGTGCCAGCAGTCCTGCGGGGGGGTCCGCTGAAGCTTTCTTT.

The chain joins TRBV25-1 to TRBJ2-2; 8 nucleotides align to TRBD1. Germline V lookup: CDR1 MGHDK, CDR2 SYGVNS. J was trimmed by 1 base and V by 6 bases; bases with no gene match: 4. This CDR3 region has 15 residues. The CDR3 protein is CASRNRGMNTGELFF. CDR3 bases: TGTGCCAGCAGGAACAGGGGGATGAACACCGGGGAGCTGTTTTTT. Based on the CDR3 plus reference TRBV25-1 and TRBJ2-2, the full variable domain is EADIYQTPRYLVIGTGKKITLECSQTMGHDKMYWYQQDPGMELHLIHYSYGVNSTEKGDLSSESTVSRIRTEHFPLTLESARPSHTSQYLCASRNRGMNTGELFFGEGSRLTVL.

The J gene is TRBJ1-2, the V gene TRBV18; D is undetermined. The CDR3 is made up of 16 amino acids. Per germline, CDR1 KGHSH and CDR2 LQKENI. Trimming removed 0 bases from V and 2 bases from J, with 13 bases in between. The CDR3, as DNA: TGTGCCAGCTCACCACCGAACCCGGCGGAAAACTATGGCTACACCTTC. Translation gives CASSPPNPAENYGYTF. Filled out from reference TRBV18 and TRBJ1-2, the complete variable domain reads NAGVMQNPRHLVRRRGQEARLRCSPMKGHSHVYWYRQLPEEGLKFMVYLQKENIIDESGMPKERFSAEFPKEGPSILRIQQVVRGDSAAYFCASSPPNPAENYGYTFGSGTRLTVV.

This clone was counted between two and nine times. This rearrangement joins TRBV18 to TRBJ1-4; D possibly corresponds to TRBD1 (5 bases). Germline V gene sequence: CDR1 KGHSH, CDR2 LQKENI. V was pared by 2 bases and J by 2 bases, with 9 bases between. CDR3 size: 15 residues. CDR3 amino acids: CASSPRQSTNEKLFF. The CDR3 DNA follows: TGTGCCAGCTCACCAAGACAGAGCACTAATGAAAAACTGTTTTTT. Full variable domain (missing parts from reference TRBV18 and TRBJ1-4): NAGVMQNPRHLVRRRGQEARLRCSPMKGHSHVYWYRQLPEEGLKFMVYLQKENIIDESGMPKERFSAEFPKEGPSILRIQQVVRGDSAAYFCASSPRQSTNEKLFFGSGTQLSVL.

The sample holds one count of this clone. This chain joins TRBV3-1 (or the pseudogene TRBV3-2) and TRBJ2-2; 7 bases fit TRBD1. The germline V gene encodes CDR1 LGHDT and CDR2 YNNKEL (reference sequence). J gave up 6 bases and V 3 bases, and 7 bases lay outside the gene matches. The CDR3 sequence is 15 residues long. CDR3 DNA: TGTGCCAGCAGCCAGAGTGACAGGGCCTCCGGGGAGCTGTTTTTT. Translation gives CASSQSDRASGELFF.

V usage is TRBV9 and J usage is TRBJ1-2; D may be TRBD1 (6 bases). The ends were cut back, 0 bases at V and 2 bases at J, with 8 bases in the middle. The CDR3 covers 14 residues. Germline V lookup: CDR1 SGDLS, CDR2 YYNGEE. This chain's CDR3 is CASSVAQGNYGYTF. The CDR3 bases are TGTGCCAGCAGCGTAGCACAGGGAAACTATGGCTACACCTTC.